This TCR beta chain appears in the sequencing data of a study of cytomegalovirus exposure and HLA in healthy donors. The CDR3 is 18 amino acids. The V and J ends lost 0 bases and 0 bases, in that order; junction bases with no gene match: 5. CDR1 and CDR2 (germline): KGHSH, LQKENI. Regarding the study as a whole: Analysis performed later showed TCR beta chains linked to HLA being more clonally expanded than equally common others. The likely origin of a cluster of highly shared sequence variants was a sequencing artifact.

As concerns this clone: What it binds is not known.

The PCR used 60 Vbeta and 13 Jbeta primers. Only in-frame clones appear in the TCRdb table, and some are missing; sequencing was by immunoSEQ multiplex PCR. This sample yields tens of thousands of clones, of which roughly 85% are seen a single time; roughly 1.4% belongs to the top ten. Sequencing used PBMCs. The rearrangement uses TRBV18 and TRBJ2-6; TRBD1 matches at 7 bases. The receptor was isolated from a man aged 30-40 years in good health and CMV-seronegative. CDR3 DNA: TGTGCCAGCTCACCACCGGGTAGGGGGCTCTCTGGGGCCAACGTCCTGACTTTC. It translates to CASSPPGRGLSGANVLTF.